This T cell receptor beta chain was found in a study of blood T cell repertoires in COVID-19. About the study: Researchers got acute and convalescent COVID-19 samples from the United States, Italy and Spain. T cells, B-cell-depleted T cells, or PBMCs supplied cDNA or gDNA.

Germline CDR1 reads LNHDA; CDR2 reads SQIVND (reference sequence). V was shortened by 4 bases and J by 0 bases, with 7 bases between the two germline ends. The CDR3 extends over 14 amino acids. Per the study methods: Amplification from reference gene primers served as the basis for estimated nucleated cell counts. This table comes from immunoSEQ multiplex PCR, and its TCRdb copy is limited to in-frame clones, with some not included. V and J calls plus clone size are reproduced from that table; the DNA served to infer D and trimming. The sample includes around 130,000 clones, about 80% of them seen just once.

J is TRBJ1-3 and V is TRBV19; D is ambiguous. The sequenced sample was peripheral blood. This clonotype originated in a man aged 35 to 55 with active or convalescent COVID-19. The CDR3 region is CASSTGHSGNTIYF. The CDR3 bases are TGTGCCAGTAGTACAGGCCACTCTGGAAACACCATATATTTT.